This record concerns one T cell receptor beta chain sequence. Its cognate antigen is unknown. The sample belongs to a study of cytomegalovirus exposure and HLA in healthy donors. Amplification used 60 Vbeta primers and 13 Jbeta primers. Measured with immunoSEQ multiplex PCR; TCRdb has only the in-frame clones, and not every one. The sample's table shows about 130,000 clones. Broader study findings: Likely technical artifact: a cluster of highly shared sequence variants.

Germline CDR1 and CDR2: SGHTA and FQGNSA. V was clipped by 3 bases and J by 4 bases; unmatched bases: 6. The CDR3 runs to 15 residues. This chain joins TRBV7-2 and TRBJ2-1; 7 nucleotides match TRBD2. The TCR originated in a man in his forties in good health and CMV-seronegative. The specimen sequenced was PBMCs. CDR3 protein: CASSFEGGRYNEQFF. CDR3 in DNA: TGTGCCAGCAGCTTCGAGGGAGGGAGGTACAATGAGCAGTTCTTC.